These 7 T cell receptor beta chains share one sample of origin, sequenced in a study of blood T cell repertoires in COVID-19. Measured with immunoSEQ multiplex PCR; TCRdb has only the in-frame clones, and not every one. This repertoire shows more than 30,000 clones, about 94% found once; its top ten account for under 5%. The sequenced sample consisted of peripheral blood. Source of these receptors: a human donor with active COVID-19. The donor label of this sample is uncertain.

This chain joins TRBV7-2 and TRBJ1-6; D possibly corresponds to TRBD1 (5 bases). Germline V lookup: CDR1 SGHTA, CDR2 FQGNSA. V was shortened by 6 bases and J by 2 bases, with 17 bases between the two germline ends. This CDR3 is built from 17 residues. CDR3 nucleotide sequence: TGTGCCAGCAGTTTGGAGGGGCGAGGGCCCTATAATTCACCCCTCCACTTT. Translated, it gives CASSLEGRGPYNSPLHF.

In DNA form, the CDR3 reads TGTGCCAGCACCTCGGGGGGCGTGGGGAACACTGAAGCTTTCTTT. Translated, it gives CASTSGGVGNTEAFF. The rearrangement joins TRBV6-5 to TRBJ1-1, with D perhaps TRBD1 (6 bases). The V gene's germline CDR1 is MNHEY and CDR2 SVGAGI. CDR3 length: 15 residues. Trimming shortened V by 7 bases and J by 1 base, and 16 bases separated the two germline ends.

The rearrangement uses TRBV11-2 and TRBJ2-3; D not certain. The CDR3 is 14 residues long. Germline-derived CDR1 and CDR2 are SGHAT and FQNNGV. The ends were cut back, 5 bases at V and 6 bases at J, with 15 bases in the middle. The CDR3 DNA reads TGTGCCAGCAGCCCCATTACCGGGTTCGATACGCAGTATTTT. This gives the protein CASSPITGFDTQYF.

The genes are TRBV3-1 (or the pseudogene TRBV3-2) and TRBJ1-4; TRBD1 matches 8 bases. Germline V CDR1 and CDR2: LGHDT, YNNKEL (reference sequence). This CDR3 is built from 14 residues. Germline trimming cut 10 bases from V and 6 bases from J; bases unmatched to any gene: 10. This CDR3 reads CAITQGANDEKLFF. The CDR3, as DNA: TGTGCCATCACTCAGGGGGCAAATGATGAAAAACTGTTTTTT.

The chain is built from TRBV5-1 and TRBJ1-2; 7 bases line up with TRBD1. The length of the CDR3 is 14 residues. The junction had 5 bases not matched to a gene; V was cut back by 3 bases and J by 3 bases. Germline V gives CDR1 SGHRS, CDR2 YFSETQ. CDR3 amino acids: CASSSNRGHYGYTF. The CDR3 DNA is TGCGCCAGCAGCTCCAACAGGGGACACTATGGCTACACCTTC.

The chain couples TRBV18 to TRBJ2-7; perhaps TRBD1 as D (6 bases). V lost 2 bases, J lost 2 bases, and 13 bases lay in between. The CDR3 is made up of 15 amino acids. CDR1 is KGHSH, CDR2 LQKENI, per germline. The DNA of the CDR3 is TGTGCCAGCTCACCATCGGGCAGGGGTCCCTACGAGCAGTACTTC. Translated: CASSPSGRGPYEQYF. Variable domain in full (rest from reference TRBV18 and TRBJ2-7): NAGVMQNPRHLVRRRGQEARLRCSPMKGHSHVYWYRQLPEEGLKFMVYLQKENIIDESGMPKERFSAEFPKEGPSILRIQQVVRGDSAAYFCASSPSGRGPYEQYFGPGTRLTVT.

This rearrangement joins TRBV5-1 to TRBJ2-1; 9 bases fit TRBD2. V was pared by 4 bases and J by 6 bases, with 8 bases of the junction left unmatched. Germline V CDR1 and CDR2: SGHRS, YFSETQ. The CDR3 is 15 residues long. CDR3 loop: CASSQASGVGNEQFF. The CDR3 DNA reads as TGCGCCAGCAGCCAGGCTAGCGGGGTAGGCAATGAGCAGTTCTTC.